The 3 T cell receptor beta chains given below trace back to one sample, sequenced in a study of T-cell memory formation after mild COVID-19. TCRdb reprocessed the 5' RACE reads via MiXCR and lists one record per CDR3 protein. Here the sample spans under 400,000 distinct CDR3 sequences, around 27% being singletons. The sample taken for sequencing was PBMCs or a T cell subset sorted from them (not recorded which). Every receptor here comes from an adult woman who had mild COVID-19 (a few samples of this study predate the infection). Cell type and time point are not known.

The chain joins TRBV19 to TRBJ2-5; perhaps TRBD1 as D (5 bases). This CDR3 comprises 13 residues. V gave up 3 bases and J gave up 3 bases, with 8 bases separating them. Germline V lookup: CDR1 LNHDA, CDR2 SQIVND (reference sequence). The DNA of the CDR3 is TGTGCCAGTAGTATCGACAGCGAAGAGACCCAGTACTTC. Its translation: CASSIDSEETQYF.

The V gene is TRBV20-1, the J gene TRBJ2-1, with 9 bases matching TRBD2. Germline V CDR1 and CDR2: DFQATT, SNEGSKA (reference sequence). The CDR3 consists of 15 residues. J gave up 5 bases and V 1 base, and 6 bases lay outside the gene matches. The CDR3 reads CSARVTSGQNNEQFF. In DNA, the CDR3 is TGCAGTGCTAGAGTGACTAGCGGACAAAACAATGAGCAGTTCTTC.

Many counts were recorded for this clonotype. J is TRBJ2-1 and V is TRBV4-2, with TRBD1 as a possible D gene (5 bases). This CDR3 is 17 amino acids long. V lost 0 bases to trimming and J lost 3 bases, with 15 bases between them. The germline gives CDR1 LGHNA, CDR2 YNFKEQ. This chain's CDR3 is CASSQEFNRRNYNEQFF. The CDR3 coding sequence is TGTGCCAGCAGCCAAGAATTTAACAGGAGAAACTACAATGAGCAGTTCTTC.